This T cell receptor beta chain derives from a study of blood T cell repertoires in COVID-19. V shed 5 bases, J shed 2 bases, and the junction held 2 bases outside the gene matches. The CDR3 runs 16 residues. The germline CDR1 and CDR2 sequences are SGHTA and FQGTGA. Original data processing: Amplified reference gene primers provided the basis for estimating nucleated cell counts. This table comes from immunoSEQ multiplex PCR, and its TCRdb copy is limited to in-frame clones, with some not included. The V and J calls and the clone size are those of that table, but D and trimming were determined from the DNA. The table shows approximately 88,000 clones, with roughly nine tenths occurring only once.

The specimen sequenced was peripheral blood. This TCR came from a male donor with acute or convalescent COVID-19. This sequence joins TRBV7-3 and TRBJ2-6; 11 bases agree with TRBD1. The CDR3 nucleotides are TGTGCCAGCAGCCCGGGACAGGGGGCTGGGGCCAACGTCCTGACTTTC. Translating it yields CASSPGQGAGANVLTF. Looking up the rest from reference TRBV7-3 and TRBJ2-6 gives the full variable domain: GAGVSQTPSNKVTEKGKYVELRCDPISGHTALYWYRQSLGQGPEFLIYFQGTGAADDSGLPNDRFFAVRPEGSVSTLKIQRTERGDSAVYLCASSPGQGAGANVLTFGAGSRLTVL.